This T cell receptor (beta chain) is from a study of blood T cells in healthy people across ages. This CDR3 spans 12 amino acids. Trimming removed 3 bases at V and 7 bases at J, with 12 bases between. Germline CDR1 DFQATT, CDR2 SNEGSKA (reference sequence). Next came a second PCR, run for 7 to 11 cycles, which used a sample-barcoded 5' primer along with a J-beta primer mix. Each sample provided no less than 2.5 million CDR3-containing paired-end reads. TCRdb analysed the 5' RACE reads with MiXCR anew, one entry per CDR3 protein. This sample has around 1,800,000 distinct CDR3 sequences, with 39% found just once. Ten milliliters was the volume of peripheral blood drawn from each donor. As concerns this clonotype: Its antigen is unidentified.

Findings and caveats of the study: Shifts in expanded clonotypes may have been confounded by donor CMV status, which was unknown.

The rearrangement links TRBV20-1 to TRBJ1-1; D call uncertain. The TCR comes from a human donor in good health. Sequences were obtained from blood. As DNA, the CDR3 is TGCAGTGCTAGTCCATCAAGGGTTGAAGCTTTCTTT. It yields the protein CSASPSRVEAFF.